Sequencing of this T cell receptor (beta chain) was carried out in a study of beta chain features in type 1 diabetes. This clone has more than one count but fewer than ten. Its antigen is currently unknown. Overall study results and limits: Whatever favoring of shorter templates PCR might show would apply equally to patients and controls. Unsettled here was the matter of whether HLA type influences TCRB rearrangement.

Sequenced material consisted of expressed TCRB transcripts (all of the isolated RNA was reverse transcribed). The study sequenced naive, central memory and regulatory T cell samples to an average of roughly 3.4 million reads. Assay: immunoSEQ multiplex PCR; the TCRdb copy retains only in-frame clones and omits some. The table has 600,000 to 650,000 clones, around 15% seen once; the top ten hold around 0.1%. The origin of this receptor is a man in his late teens or twenties in good health. Material for sequencing was naive CD4+ T cells from blood.

For the CDR3, the DNA is TGTGCCAGCAGTGCGTTAGGGGTAGGCACAGATACGCAGTATTTT. Encoded protein: CASSALGVGTDTQYF. The rearrangement links TRBV25-1 to TRBJ2-3, with D possibly being TRBD1 (5 bases). This CDR3 spans 15 amino acids. Germline V gene lookup returns CDR1 MGHDK and CDR2 SYGVNS. V lost 4 bases, J lost 1 base, and 12 bases lay in between.